Shown below are 9 T cell receptor beta chains from a single sample sequenced in a study of metastatic and nonmetastatic thyroid tumors. TCRdb re-called the PCR reads with MiXCR. The data show some 64,000 clones, just over 4% seen once. Prior to thyroid surgery, none of the patients had received any treatment. Sequencing was done on a sample of blood. The receptor set was obtained from a female donor with papillary thyroid cancer or a benign thyroid nodule (not recorded which). Some clones in this sample may be carry-over from other donors' samples.

This clone was seen at least ten times. This rearrangement joins TRBV11-2 to TRBJ2-1; D gene unclear. V was pared by 5 bases and J by 4 bases, with 18 bases between. Germline V gene sequence: CDR1 SGHAT, CDR2 FQNNGV. The CDR3 length is 16 residues. The CDR3 sequence is CASSPNAGSTYNEQFF. The CDR3 nucleotides are TGTGCCAGCAGCCCAAACGCTGGCTCTACTTACAATGAGCAGTTCTTC.

The table lists this clone with many counts. V is TRBV3-1 and J is TRBJ1-2, with D possibly being TRBD1 (6 bases). CDR3 length equals 14 residues. V was pared by 1 base and J by 3 bases, with 9 bases between. The germline CDR1 and CDR2 sequences are LGHDT and YNNKEL (reference sequence). The CDR3 region has the DNA TGTGCCAGCAGCCAAGCGGGACAATACTATGGCTACACCTTC. Amino acids: CASSQAGQYYGYTF.

The gene calls are TRBV6-2 or TRBV6-3 and TRBJ2-7, with D possibly called TRBD1 or TRBD2 (5 bases each). V was trimmed by 6 bases and J by 2 bases, leaving 11 bases between them. Germline V gene lookup returns CDR1 MNHEY and CDR2 SVGEGT. The CDR3 is 13 residues long. CDR3 sequence: CASRRDVPYEQYF. For the CDR3, the DNA is TGTGCCAGCAGGAGGGACGTCCCCTACGAGCAGTACTTC.

This clone has at least ten counts. This sequence joins TRBV6-1 and TRBJ2-1; 13 nucleotides agree with TRBD2. This CDR3 is 15 amino acids long. Germline V gene sequence: CDR1 MNHNS, CDR2 SASEGT. Germline trimming cut 5 bases from V and 7 bases from J; bases unmatched to any gene: 5. The CDR3 nucleotides read TGTGCCAGCAGTTCCGGGACTAGCGGGAATAATGAGCAGTTCTTC. It translates to CASSSGTSGNNEQFF.

This clone was seen a few times. V is TRBV5-1 and J is TRBJ2-5; no definite D call. The CDR3 spans 15 residues. The germline gives CDR1 SGHRS, CDR2 YFSETQ. V was pared by 6 bases and J by 1 base, with 16 bases between. In nucleotides, the CDR3 is TGCGCCAGCACCTTAACGGGCCCTAGCCAAGAGACCCAGTACTTC. Its translation: CASTLTGPSQETQYF.

This clone was found many times. The chain carries TRBV7-2 and TRBJ2-3; TRBD1 matches 7 bases. This CDR3 comprises 14 residues. J gave up 3 bases and V 5 bases, and 5 bases lay outside the gene matches. The V gene's germline CDR1 is SGHTA and CDR2 FQGNSA. CDR3 protein: CASSHKGATDTQYF. For the CDR3, the DNA is TGTGCCAGCAGCCACAAGGGGGCTACAGATACGCAGTATTTT. The full variable domain, with the rest looked up from reference TRBV7-2 and TRBJ2-3, is GAGVSQSPSNKVTEKGKDVELRCDPISGHTALYWYRQSLGQGLEFLIYFQGNSAPDKSGLPSDRFSAERTGGSVSTLTIQRTQQEDSAVYLCASSHKGATDTQYFGPGTRLTVL.

This clone has only a few counts. This sequence may be a read error, since a much larger clone differs from it by one base. The chain uses TRBV4-1 and TRBJ2-1; 9 nucleotides align to TRBD2. The CDR3 sequence is 15 residues long. Germline-derived CDR1 and CDR2 are MGHRA and YSYEKL. CDR3 amino acids: CASRQEKREEYEQFF. The CDR3 DNA is TGCGCCAGCAGACAAGAAAAGCGGGAGGAGTATGAGCAGTTCTTC.

This clone was found many times. This may be a read error, as it is one base from a much larger clone. This chain links TRBV20-1 with TRBJ1-1; TRBD1 matches at 8 bases. Germline CDR1 is DFQATT and CDR2 is SNEGSKA (reference sequence). Trimming cost V 1 base and J 14 bases; bases outside gene matches: 12. This CDR3 has 13 residues. The CDR3 coding sequence is TGCAGTGCTAGAGGGTCGGAGGCAGGGGGCTTCTTCTTT. This sequence encodes CSARGSEAGGFFF.

This clone was found a few times. The genes are TRBV6-2 or TRBV6-3 and TRBJ2-2, with a possible D match to TRBD1 (5 bases). The V gene's germline CDR1 is MNHEY and CDR2 SVGEGT. V was shortened by 0 bases and J by 11 bases, with 13 bases between the two germline ends. The CDR3 contains 14 residues. The CDR3 here is CASSYSSGRRELFF. For the CDR3, the DNA is TGTGCCAGCAGTTACTCATCAGGGCGCCGTGAGCTGTTTTTT.